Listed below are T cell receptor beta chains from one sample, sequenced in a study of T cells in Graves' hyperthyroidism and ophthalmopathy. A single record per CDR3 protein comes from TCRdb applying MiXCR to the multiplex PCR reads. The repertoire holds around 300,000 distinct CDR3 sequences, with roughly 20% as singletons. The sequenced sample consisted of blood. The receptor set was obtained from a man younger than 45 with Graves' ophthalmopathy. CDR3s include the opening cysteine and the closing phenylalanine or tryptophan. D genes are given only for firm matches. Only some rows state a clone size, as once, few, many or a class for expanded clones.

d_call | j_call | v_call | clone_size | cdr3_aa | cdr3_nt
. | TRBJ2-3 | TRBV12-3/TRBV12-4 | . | CASSFGQTDTQYF | TGTGCCAGCAGTTTTGGGCAGACAGATACGCAGTATTTT
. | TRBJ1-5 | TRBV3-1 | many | CASSQRGGQPQHF | TGTGCCAGCAGCCAGAGGGGAGGACAGCCCCAGCATTTT
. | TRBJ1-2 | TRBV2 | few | CASSVQGNGYTF | TGTGCCAGCAGTGTGCAGGGCAATGGCTACACCTTC
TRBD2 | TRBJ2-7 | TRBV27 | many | CASSDGTSGYEQYF | TGTGCCAGCAGTGACGGGACTAGCGGCTACGAGCAGTACTTC
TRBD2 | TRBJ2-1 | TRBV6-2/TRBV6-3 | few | CASSPSSSGRYGEQFF | TGTGCCAGCAGTCCTTCGAGTAGCGGGAGATACGGTGAGCAGTTCTTC
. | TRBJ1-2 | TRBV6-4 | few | CASSDSGTSIHGYTF | TGTGCCAGCAGTGACTCCGGGACATCCATCCATGGCTACACCTTC
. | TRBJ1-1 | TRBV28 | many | CASRVGGGLGTEAFF | TGTGCCAGCAGAGTCGGGGGGGGCTTAGGAACTGAAGCTTTCTTT
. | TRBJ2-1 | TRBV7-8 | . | CASSRTSESYNEQFF | TGTGCCAGCAGCCGCACTAGTGAGAGTTACAATGAGCAGTTCTTC
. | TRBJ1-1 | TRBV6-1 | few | CASRHVGAAGNTEAFF | TGTGCCAGCAGGCATGTAGGGGCCGCTGGGAACACTGAAGCTTTCTTT
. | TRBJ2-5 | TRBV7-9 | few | CASSGDSDASQYF | TGTGCCAGCAGCGGGGACTCCGACGCGTCCCAGTACTTC
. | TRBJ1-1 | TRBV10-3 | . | CAISFGETNTEAFF | TGTGCCATCAGTTTTGGGGAGACAAACACTGAAGCTTTCTTT
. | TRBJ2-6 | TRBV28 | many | CASTPVGTPVTF | TGTGCCAGCACCCCAGTGGGGACACCGGTGACTTTC
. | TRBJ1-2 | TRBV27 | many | CASSTHGQFKAYGYTF | TGTGCCAGCAGTACTCACGGACAGTTTAAAGCTTATGGCTACACCTTC
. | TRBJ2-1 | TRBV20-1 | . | CSASSSYSYNEQFF | TGCAGTGCTAGCAGCTCCTACTCCTACAATGAGCAGTTCTTC
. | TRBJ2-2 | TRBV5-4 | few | CASSLMRENTGELFF | TGTGCCAGCAGCTTAATGCGGGAGAACACCGGGGAGCTGTTTTTT
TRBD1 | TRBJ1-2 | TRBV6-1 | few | CASSPAGGYGYTF | TGTGCCAGCAGTCCCGCAGGGGGCTATGGCTACACCTTC
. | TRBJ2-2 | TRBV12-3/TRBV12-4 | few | CASRHQGKGTGELFF | TGTGCCAGCAGACATCAGGGAAAGGGCACCGGGGAGCTGTTTTTT
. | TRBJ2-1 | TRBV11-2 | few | CASMNSYNEQFF | TGTGCCAGCATGAACAGCTACAATGAGCAGTTCTTC
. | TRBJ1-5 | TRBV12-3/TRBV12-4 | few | CASTLRGLSQPQHF | TGTGCCAGCACCTTGCGGGGTCTCAGTCAGCCCCAGCATTTT
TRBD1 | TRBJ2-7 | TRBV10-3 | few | CAISEGDRVYEQYF | TGTGCCATCAGTGAGGGGGACAGGGTCTACGAGCAGTACTTC
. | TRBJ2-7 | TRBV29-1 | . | CSVVGGDFFEQYF | TGCAGCGTAGTGGGTGGTGATTTCTTCGAGCAGTACTTC
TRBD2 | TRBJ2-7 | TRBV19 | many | CASSPRWTSGLYEQYF | TGTGCCAGTAGTCCTCGTTGGACTAGCGGTCTCTACGAGCAGTACTTC
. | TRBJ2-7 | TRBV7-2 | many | CASSSQAGVSFNEQYF | TGTGCCAGCAGTTCACAGGCAGGGGTTTCCTTTAACGAGCAGTACTTC
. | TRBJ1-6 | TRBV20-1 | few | CSAKDSGNSPLHF | TGCAGTGCTAAGGACAGTGGAAATTCACCCCTCCACTTT
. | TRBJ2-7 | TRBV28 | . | CASSSRNRVWRTYEQYF | TGTGCCAGCAGTTCGAGAAACAGGGTCTGGAGGACCTACGAGCAGTACTTC
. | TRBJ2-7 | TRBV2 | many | CASATYEQYF | TGTGCCTCGGCCACCTACGAGCAGTACTTC
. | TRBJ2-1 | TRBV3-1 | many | CASSQRTGTHEQFF | TGTGCCAGCAGCCAGCGTACCGGGACCCATGAGCAGTTCTTC
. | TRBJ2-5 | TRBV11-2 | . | CASAIFETQYF | TGTGCCAGCGCAATATTCGAGACCCAGTACTTC
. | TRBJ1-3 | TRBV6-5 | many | CASSYSPFSSGNTIYF | TGTGCCAGCAGTTACTCACCATTTTCCTCTGGAAACACCATATATTTT
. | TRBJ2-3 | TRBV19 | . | CASSIDGTGLSDTQYF | TGTGCCAGTAGTATAGATGGCACCGGACTTTCAGATACGCAGTATTTT
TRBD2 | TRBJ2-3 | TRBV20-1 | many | CSARLAGGTDTQYF | TGCAGTGCTCGACTAGCGGGAGGAACAGATACGCAGTATTTT
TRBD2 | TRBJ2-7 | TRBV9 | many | CASSVADGRVYEQYF | TGTGCCAGCAGCGTAGCTGACGGGAGGGTATACGAGCAGTACTTC
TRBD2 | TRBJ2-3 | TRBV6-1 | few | CASSEFGEGLTDTQYF | TGTGCCAGCAGTGAATTTGGGGAGGGGCTCACAGATACGCAGTATTTT